This T cell receptor beta chain stems from a study of T cell clones after liver transplantation. Turning to the study itself: Samples came from ITN030ST, which attempted immunosuppression withdrawal within 2 years of liver transplantation.

TCRdb's table, derived via immunoSEQ multiplex PCR, lists solely in-frame clones and lacks some. The sample contains around 100,000 clones, 80% to 90% of which appear only once. Thawed unstimulated PBMCs were FACS-sorted by CD3, CD4 and CD8 into two populations. CDR1 is ENHRY and CDR2 is SYGVKD in the germline V gene. V lost 3 bases to trimming and J lost 2 bases, with 14 bases between them. CDR3 length: 15 residues. The chain is built from TRBV10-3 and TRBJ2-7; D may be TRBD2 (7 bases). This sequence originates from a human patient who received a liver transplant. The T cells may partly be graft donor cells. The sample was CD4+ T cells from blood, taken approximately 50 months after liver transplant. The chain's CDR3 is CAISDRAGATYEQYF. Written as DNA, the CDR3 is TGTGCCATCAGTGACCGGGCGGGGGCGACCTACGAGCAGTACTTC.